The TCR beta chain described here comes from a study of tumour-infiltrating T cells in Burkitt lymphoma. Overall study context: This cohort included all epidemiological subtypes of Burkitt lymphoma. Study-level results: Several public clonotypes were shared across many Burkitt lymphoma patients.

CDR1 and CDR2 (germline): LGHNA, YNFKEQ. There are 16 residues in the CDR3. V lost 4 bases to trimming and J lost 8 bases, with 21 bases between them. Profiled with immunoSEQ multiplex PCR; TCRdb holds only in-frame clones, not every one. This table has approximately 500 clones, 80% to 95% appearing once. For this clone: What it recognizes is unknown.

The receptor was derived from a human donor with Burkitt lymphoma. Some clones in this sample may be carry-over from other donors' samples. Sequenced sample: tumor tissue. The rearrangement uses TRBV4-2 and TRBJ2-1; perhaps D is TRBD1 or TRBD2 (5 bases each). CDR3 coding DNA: TGTGCCAGCAGCCGCCCCGGGGCTCCTGGGATGTATGAGCAGTTCTTC. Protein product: CASSRPGAPGMYEQFF.